This entry lists 15 T cell receptor beta chains sequenced from one sample in a study of blood T cell repertoires in COVID-19. Only in-frame clones appear in the TCRdb table, and some are missing; sequencing was by immunoSEQ multiplex PCR. This sample has 110,000 to 150,000 clones, with roughly 77% found just once. Sequencing was done on a sample of peripheral blood. Source of these receptors: a man aged 60 to 75 with acute or convalescent COVID-19.

In this sample, this clone turned up a few times. The chain is built from TRBV2 and TRBJ2-2; D is uncertain. The V gene's germline CDR1 is SNHLY and CDR2 FYNNEI. V was trimmed by 2 bases and J by 3 bases, leaving 10 bases between them. CDR3 length equals 15 residues. The CDR3 is CASSEPLTDTGELFF. The CDR3 coding sequence is TGTGCCAGCAGTGAACCTTTAACGGACACCGGGGAGCTGTTTTTT.

The J gene is TRBJ2-1, the V gene TRBV19; 10 positions match TRBD1. Germline CDR1 is LNHDA and CDR2 is SQIVND (reference sequence). The ends lost 8 bases at V and 6 bases at J; junction bases unmatched: 4. The CDR3 spans 13 residues. Here the CDR3 reads CASRGTGVNEQFF. The CDR3 coding sequence is TGTGCCAGTCGGGGGACAGGGGTCAATGAGCAGTTCTTC.

The chain joins TRBV6-2 or TRBV6-3 to TRBJ1-1, with 8 bases matching TRBD1. The germline gives CDR1 MNHEY, CDR2 SVGEGT. This CDR3 is 15 amino acids long. V lost 0 bases to trimming and J lost 6 bases; unmatched junction nucleotides: 6. The CDR3 here is CASSYSQGAWAEAFF. CDR3 sequence (DNA): TGTGCCAGCAGTTACTCGCAGGGGGCTTGGGCTGAAGCTTTCTTT.

This clone was recorded a few times. Within the sample, other DNA sequences also encode this same CDR3. V gene TRBV24-1 combines with J gene TRBJ2-3; no clear D. Trimming removed 4 bases from V and 2 bases from J, with 6 bases in between. The CDR3 covers 13 residues. Per the germline V gene, CDR1 is KGHDR and CDR2 is SFDVKD. The CDR3 region is CATSDAITDTQYF. The CDR3, as DNA: TGTGCCACCAGTGACGCGATCACAGATACGCAGTATTTT.

CDR3 protein: CASSLGTGKEETQYF. The CDR3 coding sequence is TGTGCCAGCAGCTTAGGGACAGGGAAGGAAGAGACCCAGTACTTC. This chain uses TRBV11-2 with TRBJ2-5, with 8 bases that match TRBD1. The ends lost 1 base at V and 3 bases at J; junction bases unmatched: 4. From germline, CDR1 is SGHAT and CDR2 FQNNGV. This CDR3 is built from 15 residues. The full variable domain, its missing parts supplied by reference TRBV11-2 and TRBJ2-5, is EAGVAQSPRYKIIEKRQSVAFWCNPISGHATLYWYQQILGQGPKLLIQFQNNGVVDDSQLPKDRFSAERLKGVDSTLKIQPAKLEDSAVYLCASSLGTGKEETQYFGPGTRLLVL.

This chain uses TRBV27 with TRBJ1-6, with 9 positions matching TRBD1. This CDR3 spans 15 amino acids. With V trimmed by 5 bases and J by 9 bases, 8 bases remained unmatched. CDR1 and CDR2 (germline): MNHEY, SMNVEV (reference sequence). The CDR3 region is CASSRLQGASSPLHF. Here the CDR3 DNA reads TGTGCCAGCAGTAGGTTACAGGGGGCGAGTTCACCCCTCCACTTT.

The gene calls are TRBV10-1 and TRBJ2-3; possible D gene TRBD2, 6 bases. CDR1 and CDR2 (germline): WNHNN, SYGVQD (reference sequence). The CDR3 has 13 amino acids. The germline V and J ends were trimmed by 3 bases and 9 bases, with 13 bases remaining between them. DNA for the CDR3: TGCGCCAGCAGTGAAGGCCTCGGGAGAACGCAGTATTTT. Its protein product is CASSEGLGRTQYF.

This chain joins TRBV6-5 and TRBJ2-7; 8 bases are shared with TRBD1. The junction had 4 bases not matched to a gene; V was cut back by 6 bases and J by 0 bases. This CDR3 contains 14 residues. The germline V gene has CDR1 MNHEY and CDR2 SVGAGI. CDR3 loop: CASRSGQGSYEQYF. The CDR3 DNA follows: TGTGCCAGCAGGTCCGGACAGGGCTCCTACGAGCAGTACTTC.

The V gene is TRBV6-5, the J gene TRBJ2-7; 11 bases are shared with TRBD1. The V gene's germline CDR1 is MNHEY and CDR2 SVGAGI. Trimming took 6 bases from V and 2 from J; bases not matched to a gene: 6. The CDR3 is made up of 15 amino acids. DNA for the CDR3: TGTGCCAGCAGAGATGGGACAGGGGGAACCTACGAGCAGTACTTC. It specifies CASRDGTGGTYEQYF.

The V and J genes are TRBV2 and TRBJ2-7; 7 bases are shared with TRBD1. Germline CDR1 and CDR2: SNHLY and FYNNEI. The CDR3 is made up of 13 amino acids. V lost 7 bases, J lost 2 bases, and 5 bases stayed unmatched. CDR3 loop: CASITGTAYEQYF. CDR3 coding DNA: TGTGCCAGCATCACCGGGACAGCCTACGAGCAGTACTTC.

The chain employs TRBV7-6 and TRBJ1-2; TRBD1 matches 9 bases. This CDR3 is built from 14 residues. V shed 3 bases, J shed 6 bases, and the junction held 5 bases outside the gene matches. In germline, CDR1 is SGHVS, CDR2 FNYEAQ. In DNA form, the CDR3 reads TGTGCCAGCAGCTTGTCGTGGGACAGGGATGGCTACACCTTC. It encodes CASSLSWDRDGYTF.

The genes are TRBV6-5 and TRBJ1-3; D gene uncertain. CDR1 and CDR2 from the germline V gene are MNHEY and SVGAGI. Trimming took 8 bases from V and 0 from J, leaving 14 bases between them. The CDR3 consists of 15 residues. The CDR3 DNA reads TGTGCCAGCGGGCAGTCGGGGAACTCTGGAAACACCATATATTTT. Translating it yields CASGQSGNSGNTIYF.

The chain recombines TRBV6-2 or TRBV6-3 with TRBJ2-3; 9 bases are a match to TRBD2. V lost 4 bases and J lost 5; bases outside the gene matches: 4. CDR3 length: 14 amino acids. The germline V gene encodes CDR1 MNHEY and CDR2 SVGEGT. The CDR3 bases are TGTGCCAGCAGTTTTCGCGGGAGGGGAGATACGCAGTATTTT. Residues: CASSFRGRGDTQYF.

The V gene is TRBV5-1, the J gene TRBJ2-4, with 8 positions matching TRBD1. CDR3 length: 16 residues. Losses at the gene ends were 4 bases for V and 1 base for J; bases not matched to a gene: 7. Germline V gene sequence: CDR1 SGHRS, CDR2 YFSETQ. The CDR3 sequence is CASSPRGQGAKNIQYF. The CDR3 nucleotides read TGCGCCAGCAGCCCCAGGGGGCAAGGGGCCAAAAACATTCAGTACTTC.

This chain links TRBV3-1 (or the pseudogene TRBV3-2) with TRBJ1-3; 7 nucleotides match TRBD1. The germline gives CDR1 LGHDT, CDR2 YNNKEL (reference sequence). V was clipped by 4 bases and J by 4 bases; unmatched bases: 4. This CDR3 is 14 amino acids long. The CDR3 here is CASSPTGQGNTIYF. Here the CDR3 DNA reads TGTGCCAGCAGCCCGACAGGGCAGGGAAACACCATATATTTT.